This section outlines one TCR beta chain sequence together with its context. No antigen is known for it. Looked up from germline, CDR1 is MNHEY and CDR2 is SMNVEV (reference sequence). V lost 8 bases and J lost 9, with 17 bases in between. The CDR3 covers 13 residues. Regarding treatment: oral pan-JAK inhibitor, 5-10 mg twice daily. Separation by sorting yielded CD4+ and CD8+ T cells from PBMCs. Following RNA extraction, reverse transcription yielded cDNA that acted as the sequencing template. The repertoire was sequenced with immunoSEQ multiplex PCR; TCRdb's copy has only in-frame clones and lacks some. The profile covers 150,000 to 200,000 clones, with under 60% appearing a single time and around 12% taken by the ten largest. This record belongs to a study of CD8+ T cells in alopecia areata. For the study at large: It was oral tofacitinib, at 5 to 10 mg twice daily, that treated patients received. Study outcomes and limitations: Under tofacitinib, numerous expanded lesional clonotypes remained detectable in scalp and blood. Sequencing of scalp samples also captures resident alphabeta T cells of normal skin.

This sequence joins TRBV27 and TRBJ2-1; tentatively, D is TRBD1 (6 bases). Sequenced here: CD8+ T cells sorted from blood, sampled at week 24, from a patient treated with tofacitinib. The TCR comes from a human donor with alopecia areata. The CDR3 protein is CASPPRQDTEQFF. Written as DNA, the CDR3 is TGTGCCAGCCCCCCGAGACAGGATACTGAGCAGTTCTTC.